One T cell receptor (beta chain) is described in this entry. Trimming cost V 8 bases and J 0 bases, with 11 bases left between them. The V gene's germline CDR1 is GTSNPN and CDR2 SVGIG (reference sequence). This CDR3 has 14 amino acids. The sample comes from a study of CD8 T cells in Susac syndrome. With random hexamers, reverse transcription was performed on about 0.5 to 1 ug of RNA. TCRdb fed the immunoSEQ multiplex PCR reads into MiXCR, producing one record per CDR3 protein. The sample carries about 160,000 distinct CDR3 sequences, around 93% recorded once. This TCR was sampled from a human donor in good health. The chain has TRBV30 and TRBJ2-6; D may be TRBD2 (5 bases). Source material: CD4+ T cells from PBMCs. The CDR3 DNA follows: TGTGCCCAAAAGCGGATCTCTGGGGCCAACGTCCTGACTTTC. Protein: CAQKRISGANVLTF.